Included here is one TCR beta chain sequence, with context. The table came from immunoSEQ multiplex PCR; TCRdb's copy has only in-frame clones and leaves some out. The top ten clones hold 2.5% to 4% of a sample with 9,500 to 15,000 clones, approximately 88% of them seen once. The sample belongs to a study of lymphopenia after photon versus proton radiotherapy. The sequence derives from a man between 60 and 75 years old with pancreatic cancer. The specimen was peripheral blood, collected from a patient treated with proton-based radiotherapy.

CDR3 bases: TGTGCCAGCAGTGATCGAGAGGGGACTGAAGCTTTCTTT. This codes for CASSDREGTEAFF. This chain joins TRBV6-1 and TRBJ1-1, with D tentatively TRBD1 (5 bases). Germline V gene lookup returns CDR1 MNHNS and CDR2 SASEGT. The length of the CDR3 is 13 residues. Trimming removed 3 bases at V and 5 bases at J, with 10 bases between.